Below are 5 T cell receptor beta chains sequenced from a single sample in a study of T-cell memory formation after mild COVID-19. TCRdb called the 5' RACE reads again in MiXCR, with one record for every CDR3 protein. There are about 560,000 distinct CDR3 sequences in the sample; roughly 17% occur only once, and roughly 7.8% lies in the top ten. Source material: PBMCs or a T cell subset sorted from them (not recorded which). These receptors all come from an adult woman who had mild COVID-19 (a few samples of this study predate the infection). Cell type and time point are not known.

This chain joins TRBV5-1 and TRBJ2-3; D gene ambiguous. Germline assignment: CDR1 SGHRS and CDR2 YFSETQ. V dropped 0 bases and J dropped 4 bases, with 12 bases sitting between them. CDR3 length: 15 amino acids. The chain's CDR3 is CASSLGRASADTQYF. The CDR3 nucleotides read TGCGCCAGCAGCTTGGGTCGCGCCAGCGCAGATACGCAGTATTTT.

This clonotype was recorded only once. The CDR3, as DNA: TGTGCCAGCAGGGAGGTGGACACTAGCAATCAGCCCCAGCATTTT. Translated: CASREVDTSNQPQHF. The gene calls are TRBV6-1 and TRBJ1-5, with D tentatively TRBD1 (5 bases). The CDR3 has 15 amino acids. The V gene's germline CDR1 is MNHNS and CDR2 SASEGT. The V and J ends lost 6 bases and 0 bases respectively, with 12 bases between them.

The chain is built from TRBV20-1 and TRBJ1-5, with 8 bases aligning to TRBD1. The trim removed 1 base at V and 9 bases at J, leaving 5 bases unmatched. This CDR3 has 13 amino acids. Germline V lookup: CDR1 DFQATT, CDR2 SNEGSKA (reference sequence). The CDR3 is CSARGTGMRPQHF. CDR3 DNA sequence: TGCAGTGCTAGAGGGACAGGGATGCGGCCCCAGCATTTT.

This clonotype came up a few times. The chain uses TRBV20-1 and TRBJ2-1; the match to TRBD1 covers 12 bases. Germline loops: CDR1 DFQATT, CDR2 SNEGSKA (reference sequence). Germline trimming cut 1 base from V and 7 bases from J; bases unmatched to any gene: 8. The CDR3 covers 16 residues. CDR3 amino acids: CSARVWGQGARNEQFF. The CDR3, as DNA: TGCAGTGCTAGAGTGTGGGGACAGGGGGCTCGGAATGAGCAGTTCTTC.

This clonotype was seen a handful of times. The V gene is TRBV7-8, the J gene TRBJ2-2; D possibly corresponds to TRBD2 (7 bases). Germline V lookup: CDR1 SGHVS, CDR2 FQNEAQ. The V end was cut by 1 base, the J end by 4 bases, with 16 bases between. The CDR3 runs to 17 residues. CDR3 protein: CASSLVQRGAVTGELFF. The CDR3 DNA reads as TGTGCCAGCAGCTTAGTCCAACGGGGGGCTGTCACCGGGGAGCTGTTTTTT.